This T cell receptor beta chain derives from a study of T cell responses to AZD1222 COVID-19 vaccine. Study outcomes and limitations: Repertoires were obtained only post-peak T cell response.

Turning to this clone: Its antigen is not known.

TCRdb's copy holds only in-frame clones and misses some; the assay was immunoSEQ multiplex PCR. This sample carries around 120,000 clones, 80% to 90% of them seen once, and the ten largest clones take around 20%. The CDR3 consists of 16 residues. CDR1 is KGHSH and CDR2 is LQKENI in the germline V gene. V was pared by 3 bases and J by 4 bases, with 16 bases between. The rearrangement links TRBV18 to TRBJ2-1, with D perhaps given as TRBD1 or TRBD2 (5 bases each). Source: peripheral blood, taken on day 0 of MenACWY control vaccination. The TCR was taken from an adult in good health. The CDR3, as DNA: TGTGCCAGCTCACCGCCAGGGCAAGCGGTATACAATGAGCAGTTCTTC. It yields the protein CASSPPGQAVYNEQFF.